This paragraph covers one TCR beta chain sequence. CDR1 and CDR2 from the germline V gene are ENHRY and SYGVKD. Trimming at V came to 6 bases and at J to 2 bases, leaving 4 bases not matched to a gene. CDR3 length: 14 residues. This specimen belongs to a study of blood T cell repertoires in COVID-19. In the study overall: Nucleic acid was either cDNA or gDNA, and it came from T cells, B-cell-depleted T cells, or PBMCs.

Using immunoSEQ multiplex PCR, the repertoire was profiled, and TCRdb retains in-frame clones only, with some absent. Of approximately 130,000 clones in the sample, roughly 82% were seen once. Sample: peripheral blood. The sequence was collected from a human donor in a cohort sampled during active COVID-19. This chain joins TRBV10-3 and TRBJ2-7; 10 bases agree with TRBD1. The DNA for the CDR3 is TGTGCCATCAGGGGACAGGGGCCTACCTACGAGCAGTACTTC. Residues: CAIRGQGPTYEQYF.